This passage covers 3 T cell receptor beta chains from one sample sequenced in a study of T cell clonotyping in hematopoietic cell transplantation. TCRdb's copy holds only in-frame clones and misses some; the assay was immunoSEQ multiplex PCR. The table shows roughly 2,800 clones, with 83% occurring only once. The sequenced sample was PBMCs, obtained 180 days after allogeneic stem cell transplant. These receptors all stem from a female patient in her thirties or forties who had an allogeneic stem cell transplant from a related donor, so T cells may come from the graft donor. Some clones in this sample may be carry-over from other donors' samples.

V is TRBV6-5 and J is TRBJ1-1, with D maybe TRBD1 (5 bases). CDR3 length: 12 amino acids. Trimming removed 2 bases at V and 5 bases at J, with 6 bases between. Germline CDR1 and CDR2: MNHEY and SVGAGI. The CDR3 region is CASSYGGTEAFF. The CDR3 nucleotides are TGTGCCAGCAGTTACGGGGGAACTGAAGCTTTCTTT.

Here the CDR3 reads CASSSSGNSYNEQFF. CDR3 sequence (DNA): TGCGCCAGCAGCTCTAGCGGGAACTCCTACAATGAGCAGTTCTTC. This sequence joins TRBV5-1 and TRBJ2-1; TRBD2 aligns across 9 bases. CDR1 SGHRS and CDR2 YFSETQ come from the germline V gene. Losses at the gene ends were 3 bases for V and 0 bases for J; bases not matched to a gene: 1. This CDR3 has 15 amino acids. Full variable domain (remainder filled in from reference TRBV5-1 and TRBJ2-1): KAGVTQTPRYLIKTRGQQVTLSCSPISGHRSVSWYQQTPGQGLQFLFEYFSETQRNKGNFPGRFSGRQFSNSRSEMNVSTLELGDSALYLCASSSSGNSYNEQFFGPGTRLTVL.

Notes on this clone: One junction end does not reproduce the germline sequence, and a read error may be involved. The CDR3 loop is CASSFGTSGSLLHF. The CDR3 DNA follows: TGTGCCAGCAGCTTCGGGACATCGGGTTCACTCCTCCACTTT. The genes are TRBV5-6 and TRBJ1-6; tentatively, D is TRBD1 (6 bases). CDR1 and CDR2 (germline): SGHDT, YYEEEE. The CDR3 extends over 14 amino acids.